The sequence of this TCR beta chain was determined in a study of blood T cell repertoires in COVID-19. Original methodology: Amplification of reference gene primers was used by the study to estimate nucleated cell counts. Profiled with immunoSEQ multiplex PCR; TCRdb holds only in-frame clones, not every one. That table gives V, J and clone size, and the DNA gave D and trimming. The sample records fewer than 150,000 clones, approximately 90% being singletons. V gave up 6 bases and J gave up 8 bases; unmatched junction bases: 10. Germline CDR1 and CDR2: MNHEY and SVGAGI. The CDR3 covers 14 residues. Sequenced sample: peripheral blood. V and J are TRBV6-5 and TRBJ2-1; 7 nucleotides agree with TRBD1. The sequence was obtained from an elderly woman with acute or convalescent COVID-19. Here the CDR3 DNA reads TGTGCCAGCAGAAACAGGGGATCAGTCTATGAGCAGTTCTTC. Its translation is CASRNRGSVYEQFF.